This TCR beta chain comes out of a study of T-cell memory formation after mild COVID-19. Study-wide points: Clones shrinking from day 15 to 85 showed even CD4/CD8 mixes; later expanders tilted CD4+. Cross-reactive memory seemingly joined, as some responding clones were found in pre-infection memory.

In TCRdb, the 5' RACE reads were re-called with MiXCR into one record per CDR3 protein. The data show 450,000 or so distinct CDR3 sequences, around 27% seen once. Remarks on this clonotype: Its specificity is unknown.

The germline V gene has CDR1 SNHLY and CDR2 FYNNEI. The CDR3 consists of 15 residues. V was clipped by 9 bases and J by 4 bases, with 21 bases between them. This receptor was identified in an adult woman who had mild COVID-19 (a few samples of this study predate the infection). Cell type and time point are not known. The chain combines TRBV2 with TRBJ1-2, with a possible D match to TRBD1 (6 bases). Sequences were obtained from PBMCs or a T cell subset sorted from them (not recorded which). The CDR3 is CASTFGGAPGYGYTF. DNA of the CDR3: TGTGCCAGTACCTTTGGGGGGGCGCCTGGCTATGGCTACACCTTC.